The 15 T cell receptor beta chains in this list originate from one sample, sequenced in a study of blood T cell repertoires in COVID-19. TCRdb's table, derived via immunoSEQ multiplex PCR, lists solely in-frame clones and lacks some. The table includes 60,000 to 65,000 clones, 70% to 85% detected once. Sequencing was performed on peripheral blood. Receptors were obtained from a woman aged 60-75 years with acute or convalescent COVID-19.

The V gene is TRBV19, the J gene TRBJ2-1; a possible D gene is TRBD1 (5 bases). This CDR3 is built from 12 residues. Per germline, CDR1 LNHDA and CDR2 SQIVND (reference sequence). Trimming took off 7 bases at V and 4 bases at J, with 8 bases between the two ends. CDR3 nucleotide sequence: TGTGCCAGTACCGACAGTTACAATGAGCAGTTCTTC. This encodes CASTDSYNEQFF.

The chain is built from TRBV9 and TRBJ1-2; D perhaps matches TRBD1 (5 bases). Germline V CDR1 and CDR2: SGDLS, YYNGEE. Trimming took off 0 bases at V and 3 bases at J, with 12 bases between the two ends. CDR3 size: 15 residues. CDR3 DNA: TGTGCCAGCAGCGTAGATGGGGCACCCTACTATGGCTACACCTTC. It translates to CASSVDGAPYYGYTF. The variable domain in full, completed from reference TRBV9 and TRBJ1-2, reads DSGVTQTPKHLITATGQRVTLRCSPRSGDLSVYWYQQSLDQGLQFLIQYYNGEERAKGNILERFSAQQFPDLHSELNLSSLELGDSALYFCASSVDGAPYYGYTFGSGTRLTVV.

The genes are TRBV27 and TRBJ1-3; 10 bases align to TRBD1. This CDR3 is 15 amino acids long. J gave up 4 bases and V 5 bases, and 5 bases lay outside the gene matches. Germline lookup yields CDR1 MNHEY and CDR2 SMNVEV (reference sequence). In DNA form, the CDR3 reads TGTGCCAGCAGTATAGGGACAGGGGTCGGAAACACCATATATTTT. This sequence encodes CASSIGTGVGNTIYF.

This sequence joins TRBV5-5 and TRBJ1-2; 8 bases line up with TRBD1. J lost 8 bases, V lost 0 bases, and 0 bases had no gene match. The CDR3 extends over 12 amino acids. From germline, CDR1 is SGHKS and CDR2 YYEKEE (reference sequence). CDR3 sequence reads: CASSLGTGGYTF. DNA for the CDR3: TGTGCCAGCAGCTTGGGGACAGGGGGCTACACCTTC.

The chain uses TRBV7-8 and TRBJ1-1, with D possibly TRBD1 on 6 matching bases. The CDR3 runs 13 residues. With 5 bases removed from V and 6 bases from J, the gap between germline ends came to 13 bases. Germline CDR1 and CDR2: SGHVS and FQNEAQ. The CDR3 bases are TGTGCCAGCAGCATCGGACAGAGAGCTGAAGCTTTCTTT. Its translation is CASSIGQRAEAFF.

In regard to this clone: A read error may be the cause here, since a much bigger clone is one base away. CDR3 region: CTSSTPQVSYGYTF. The CDR3 DNA sequence: TGTACCAGCTCAACCCCACAGGTTAGCTATGGCTACACCTTC. V and J are TRBV18 and TRBJ1-2, with D possibly TRBD1 on 5 matching bases. Germline V CDR1 and CDR2: KGHSH, LQKENI. This CDR3 has 14 amino acids.

This chain uses TRBV9 with TRBJ1-2, with D possibly being TRBD1 (6 bases). The CDR3 loop spans 15 amino acids. Germline V lookup: CDR1 SGDLS, CDR2 YYNGEE. V was cut by 1 base and J by 6 bases, with 16 bases left in between. The CDR3, as DNA: TGTGCCAGCAGCGTACTATTGCGAGGGACAAATGGCTACACCTTC. Residues: CASSVLLRGTNGYTF.

J is TRBJ2-1 and V is TRBV4-1; weak D call: TRBD2 (6 bases). This CDR3 spans 16 amino acids. V lost 3 bases and J lost 0, with 12 bases in between. CDR1 is MGHRA, CDR2 YSYEKL, per germline. The CDR3 DNA reads TGCGCCAGCAGCCACGAGGGACTTGTCTCCTACAATGAGCAGTTCTTC. Its translation: CASSHEGLVSYNEQFF.

The DNA of the CDR3 is TGTGCCAGCAGCCAAATACCGGACAGGGGGCCTGGCTACACCTTC. Translating it yields CASSQIPDRGPGYTF. V and J are TRBV3-1 (or the pseudogene TRBV3-2) and TRBJ1-2; 11 bases map to TRBD1. The CDR3 runs 15 residues. V shed 2 bases and J 7 bases; nucleotides not matched to a gene: 6. Germline V CDR1 and CDR2: LGHDT, YNNKEL (reference sequence).

This sequence joins TRBV5-1 and TRBJ2-3; tentatively, D is TRBD2 (6 bases). Trimming removed 0 bases at V and 3 bases at J, with 8 bases between. CDR1 is SGHRS and CDR2 is YFSETQ in the germline V gene. This CDR3 region has 14 residues. This CDR3 is CASSLDGRTDTQYF. The CDR3 DNA is TGCGCCAGCAGCTTGGATGGGAGGACAGATACGCAGTATTTT.

This chain connects TRBV19 to TRBJ2-1; TRBD2 agrees at 13 bases. Per germline, CDR1 LNHDA and CDR2 SQIVND (reference sequence). With V trimmed by 5 bases and J by 0 bases, 10 bases remained unmatched. The CDR3 totals 19 residues. The CDR3 DNA follows: TGTGCCAGTAGTTCCCGACTAGCGGGGGGCGTACTCTCCTACAATGAGCAGTTCTTC. Amino acids: CASSSRLAGGVLSYNEQFF.

The J gene is TRBJ1-5, the V gene TRBV15; TRBD1 matches 9 bases. Germline V lookup: CDR1 LNHNV, CDR2 YYDKDF (reference sequence). V was pared by 9 bases and J by 1 base, with 10 bases of the junction left unmatched. The CDR3 has 16 amino acids. CDR3 DNA: TGTGCCACGTCGCCGGGACAGGGAGCAAGCAATCAGCCCCAGCATTTT. Translated: CATSPGQGASNQPQHF.

V gene TRBV10-1 combines with J gene TRBJ1-4; D gene unclear. V was pared by 3 bases and J by 8 bases, with 13 bases between. Per the germline V gene, CDR1 is WNHNN and CDR2 is SYGVQD (reference sequence). CDR3 length: 14 residues. CDR3 bases: TGCGCCAGCAGTGAAGTCGAGGGTAACGAAAAACTGTTTTTT. Amino acid sequence: CASSEVEGNEKLFF.

This clone turned up a few times. The chain's CDR3 is CASSQDQLAGGTYEQYF. DNA of the CDR3: TGCGCCAGCAGCCAAGATCAATTAGCGGGGGGTACCTACGAGCAGTACTTC. The chain has TRBV4-1 and TRBJ2-7; TRBD2 aligns across 10 bases. This CDR3 contains 17 residues. CDR1 and CDR2 from the germline V gene are MGHRA and YSYEKL. Trimming at V came to 0 bases and at J to 2 bases, leaving 7 bases not matched to a gene.

This clone has a single count. The chain joins TRBV4-1 to TRBJ1-6; 10 bases align to TRBD1. This CDR3 has 16 residues. V lost 5 bases, J lost 7 bases, and 8 bases stayed unmatched. Germline loops: CDR1 MGHRA, CDR2 YSYEKL. The CDR3 spells CASSAGRDRGNSPLHF. CDR3 coding DNA: TGCGCCAGCAGCGCTGGCAGGGACAGGGGAAATTCACCCCTCCACTTT.